One and the same sample provided the 29 T cell receptor beta chains below, sequenced in a study of T cells in women clearing cervical HPV infection. Data came from immunoSEQ multiplex PCR; TCRdb stores just in-frame clones and leaves some out. Here the sample table reports 20,000 to 25,000 clones. Sequenced input: blood buffy coat. Receptor source: a woman aged 18-70 years with a cervical HPV16 infection that either progressed to CIN3+ or cleared (not recorded which).

With regard to this clone: The sequenced fragment ends 3 residues before the CDR3 boundary, so the rest is inferred from the germline J gene. The V and J genes are TRBV20-1 and TRBJ2-7; D not resolved. CDR1 is DFQATT, CDR2 SNEGSKA, per germline (reference sequence). This CDR3 is 14 amino acids long. V lost 0 bases, J lost 2 bases, and 11 bases lay in between. The CDR3 spells CSARDRRSTYEQYF. The CDR3 bases that were read are TGCAGTGCTAGAGATCGCAGGTCGACCTACGAG.

On this clone: The sequenced fragment ends 3 residues before the CDR3 boundary, so the rest is inferred from the germline J gene. The chain carries TRBV7-9 and TRBJ1-1, with a tentative D call TRBD1 (5 bases). Germline V gene sequence: CDR1 SEHNR, CDR2 FQNEAQ (reference sequence). The CDR3 runs 13 residues. V gave up 8 bases and J gave up 1 base, with 11 bases separating them. The CDR3: CASPGGENTEAFF. The sequenced part of the CDR3 DNA is TGTGCCAGCCCCGGAGGGGAGAACACTGAA.

Regarding this clone: The read stops 3 residues short of the end of the CDR3; the missing end is completed from the germline J gene. The chain employs TRBV6-2 or TRBV6-3 and TRBJ2-3, with 7 bases identical to TRBD1. Germline loops: CDR1 MNHEY, CDR2 SVGEGT. J lost 6 bases, V lost 2 bases, and 5 bases had no gene match. This CDR3 has 14 residues. Incomplete CDR3 DNA: TGTGCCAGCAGTTACGGGGACAGCCTGGATACG. This gives the protein CASSYGDSLDT. The entire CDR3 sequence reads CASSYGDSLDTQYF.

The CDR3 sequence is CASSPRSDREGSPLHF. CDR3 DNA, as far as it was read: TGTGCCAGCTCACCACGCTCGGACAGGGAGGGTTCACCC. The chain joins TRBV18 to TRBJ1-6; 8 nucleotides agree with TRBD1. The read finishes 3 residues shy of the CDR3 end, and the germline J gene is used to complete it. Germline V CDR1 and CDR2: KGHSH, LQKENI. This CDR3 has 16 amino acids. V gave up 1 base and J gave up 9 bases; unmatched junction bases: 8.

With respect to this clone: The CDR3 is cut off 3 residues early in the read; its end comes from the germline J gene. The chain has TRBV28 and TRBJ2-3; 8 bases are a match to TRBD2. The V gene's germline CDR1 is MDHEN and CDR2 SYDVKM. V trimming: 3 bases; J trimming: 4 bases; junction bases outside the gene matches: 6. This CDR3 has 15 residues. The CDR3 DNA, read in part, is TGTGCCAGCAGTTTTGAGCGGGAGAGGGCAGATACG. Amino acid sequence: CASSFERERADT. The full CDR3 sequence reads CASSFERERADTQYF.

As to this clone: Sequencing ends 3 residues short of the CDR3 end; the germline J gene provides the rest. V is TRBV29-1 and J is TRBJ1-2; D is possibly TRBD1 (5 bases). In germline, CDR1 is SQVTM, CDR2 ANQGSEA. The CDR3 loop spans 17 amino acids. CDR3: CSVEDRISQTASYDYTF. Partial CDR3 DNA: TGCAGCGTTGAAGATAGAATTTCACAGACAGCCTCCTACGAC.

With respect to this clone: The read gets to within 3 residues of the CDR3 end, and the germline J gene fills in the rest. This chain uses TRBV20-1 with TRBJ2-4; TRBD2 matches at 7 bases. The CDR3 spans 13 residues. Germline CDR1 DFQATT, CDR2 SNEGSKA (reference sequence). The CDR3 spells CSAGLVYQETQYF. Incomplete CDR3 DNA: TGCAGTGCCGGACTAGTGTACCAAGAGACT.

Worth noting for this clone: The read terminates 3 residues before the CDR3 end, so the remaining end is supplied by the germline J gene. V gene TRBV7-2 combines with J gene TRBJ2-3; 7 nucleotides agree with TRBD1. The CDR3 totals 14 residues. Germline V gene data show CDR1 as SGHTA and CDR2 as FQGNSA. The CDR3 region is CASSFRQGSQPQYF. The covered CDR3 bases are TGTGCCAGCAGCTTCCGACAGGGTAGCCAGCCG.

Turning to this clone: The read ends 3 residues before the CDR3 terminus; that terminus is restored from the germline J gene. This chain uses TRBV5-4 with TRBJ2-4, with D possibly matching TRBD1 (5 bases). This CDR3 is built from 16 residues. Germline values: CDR1 SGHNT, CDR2 YYREEE (reference sequence). CDR3 sequence: CASSLGQLKFQETQYF. The covered CDR3 bases are TGTGCCAGCAGCTTGGGACAGCTTAAATTCCAAGAGACT.

About this clone itself: With the read ending 3 residues before the CDR3 end, the germline J gene is used to fill in that end. J is TRBJ2-2 and V is TRBV7-2, with 10 bases fitting TRBD2. Germline trimming cut 0 bases from V and 2 bases from J; bases unmatched to any gene: 3. The length of the CDR3 is 17 residues. Germline V lookup: CDR1 SGHTA, CDR2 FQGNSA. This chain's CDR3 is CASSLALAGVNTGELFF. The covered CDR3 bases are TGTGCCAGCAGCTTAGCGCTAGCGGGAGTAAACACCGGGGAG.

Note on this clone: The read falls 3 residues short of the CDR3 end, and the missing part is taken from the germline J gene. The chain employs TRBV12-3 or TRBV12-4 and TRBJ2-5; 8 bases map to TRBD1. The CDR3 length is 14 residues. The ends lost 4 bases at V and 4 bases at J; junction bases unmatched: 5. The part of the CDR3 DNA that was read is TGTGCCAGCAGTTCACAGGGGGGAGGAGAGACC. This translates into CASSSQGGGET. The full-length CDR3 reads as CASSSQGGGETQYF.

Comments on this clone: Read sequence stops 3 residues before the CDR3 end, and the germline J gene provides the missing end. V usage is TRBV4-1 and J usage is TRBJ2-4; no definite D call. CDR1 MGHRA and CDR2 YSYEKL come from the germline V gene. The CDR3 totals 18 residues. Between the trimmed V and J ends, which lost 0 bases and 2 bases, there was a span of 17 bases. The DNA read from the CDR3 is TGCGCCAGCAGCCAAGATATCAGTGTTGGTTTTTCCAAAAACATT. This sequence encodes CASSQDISVGFSKNI. From start to end, the CDR3 is CASSQDISVGFSKNIQYF.

This CDR3 is CASAGGETQYF. The sequenced part of the CDR3 DNA is TGTGCCTCTGCAGGCGGGGAGACC. The chain uses TRBV30 and TRBJ2-5, with D perhaps TRBD2 (5 bases). The read ends 3 residues early relative to the CDR3; the germline J gene fills the gap. The ends were cut back, 7 bases at V and 5 bases at J, with 11 bases in the middle. Germline CDR1 and CDR2: GTSNPN and SVGIG (reference sequence). This CDR3 is 11 amino acids long.

Regarding this clone: The CDR3 end falls 3 residues outside the read, so it is completed with the germline J gene. The rearrangement joins TRBV7-6 to TRBJ1-1, with 10 bases fitting TRBD1. The CDR3 is made up of 15 amino acids. The germline CDR1 and CDR2 sequences are SGHVS and FNYEAQ. Germline trimming cut 7 bases from V and 4 bases from J; bases unmatched to any gene: 9. CDR3 sequence: CASTKGQGGSTEAFF. The DNA read from the CDR3 is TGTGCCAGCACCAAAGGACAGGGGGGTAGCACTGAA.

This clone ranks as medium-sized in terms of frequency. The CDR3 is cut off 3 residues early in the read; its end comes from the germline J gene. This chain joins TRBV9 and TRBJ2-2, with 9 bases fitting TRBD1. Trimming at V came to 4 bases and at J to 2 bases, leaving 9 bases not matched to a gene. The CDR3 extends over 17 amino acids. Per the germline V gene, CDR1 is SGDLS and CDR2 is YYNGEE. CDR3 bases read: TGTGCCAGCAGCTACGGGACAGGGATTCGTAACACCGGGGAG. Its protein product is CASSYGTGIRNTGE. The full CDR3 protein reads CASSYGTGIRNTGELFF.

Points on this clone: The missing CDR3 end, 3 residues past where the read stops, is filled in from the germline J gene. V usage is TRBV19 and J usage is TRBJ1-2; TRBD1 is a possible D gene (6 bases). There are 15 residues in the CDR3. The germline gives CDR1 LNHDA, CDR2 SQIVND (reference sequence). The chain's CDR3 is CASSGRGPTYNDYTF. The covered CDR3 bases are TGTGCCAGTAGCGGCAGGGGTCCAACCTACAATGAC.

CDR3 bases read: TGTGCCAGCAGCTTAAGTACAGGGTGGGGAGATACG. Residues: CASSLSTGWGDT. The CDR3 in full is CASSLSTGWGDTQYF. The V call is TRBV5-6, the J call TRBJ2-3, with TRBD1 as a possible D gene (6 bases). Read coverage stops 3 residues before the CDR3 terminus; the germline J gene supplies the remainder. The V gene lost 2 bases and the J gene lost 5 bases, with 15 bases spanning the gap. The CDR3 length is 15 residues. Germline CDR1 SGHDT, CDR2 YYEEEE.

In the case of this clone: Read coverage stops 3 residues before the CDR3 terminus; the germline J gene supplies the remainder. The chain links TRBV7-9 to TRBJ2-7, with TRBD1 matching 11 bases. Germline CDR1 SEHNR, CDR2 FQNEAQ (reference sequence). With V trimmed by 3 bases and J by 6 bases, 4 bases remained unmatched. The CDR3 is 14 amino acids. The CDR3 DNA, read in part, is TGTGCCAGCAGCTTGGGGACAGGGGGAGTCGAG. This codes for CASSLGTGGVE. The full CDR3 reads CASSLGTGGVEQYF.

A word on this clone: The read finishes 3 residues shy of the CDR3 end, and the germline J gene is used to complete it. This chain links TRBV6-4 with TRBJ2-2; D ambiguous. CDR3 length: 13 residues. The germline CDR1 and CDR2 sequences are MRHNA and SNTAGT. CDR3 in amino acids: CASRKGANSPLFF. The DNA read from the CDR3 is TGTGCCAGCAGAAAGGGTGCTAATTCACCG.

A word on this clone: The read stops 3 residues short of the end of the CDR3; the missing end is completed from the germline J gene. V and J are TRBV6-2 or TRBV6-3 and TRBJ1-2, with no clear D. The germline gives CDR1 MNHEY, CDR2 SVGEGT. The length of the CDR3 is 15 residues. The CDR3 is CASSPRGYGTDTYTF. The sequenced CDR3 bases are TGTGCCAGCAGTCCCCGCGGGTACGGCACAGATACC.

To note about this clone: The CDR3 extends 3 residues past the end of the read, so its final part is completed from the germline J gene. The rearrangement joins TRBV28 to TRBJ1-1; TRBD1 aligns across 11 bases. The CDR3 loop spans 14 amino acids. Per the germline V gene, CDR1 is MDHEN and CDR2 is SYDVKM. The J segment lost 6 bases and the V segment lost 6 bases, leaving 6 bases of the junction unmatched. The sequenced part of the CDR3 DNA is TGTGCCAGCAGCCCTTGGACAGGGGGCTCTGAA. It translates to CASSPWTGGSE. The CDR3 reads in full as CASSPWTGGSEAFF.

CDR3 bases read: TGTGCTAGTGGTTTGGGCGGACTAGCGGGGAAAAATGAG. It translates to CASGLGGLAGKNE. The full CDR3 is CASGLGGLAGKNEQFF. V usage is TRBV12-5 and J usage is TRBJ2-1, with TRBD2 matching 12 bases. The read comes to an end 3 residues before the CDR3 does, leaving the germline J gene to fill in the end. The J segment lost 7 bases and the V segment lost 1 base, leaving 5 bases of the junction unmatched. CDR3 length: 16 amino acids. The germline CDR1 and CDR2 sequences are LGHNT and FRNRAP.

To note about this clone: The read is 3 residues too short to cover the CDR3 end, so that end is filled in from the germline J gene. This chain uses TRBV10-3 with TRBJ2-4; 7 nucleotides agree with TRBD1. The trim removed 2 bases at V and 5 bases at J, leaving 6 bases unmatched. The CDR3 is 15 residues long. CDR1 is ENHRY and CDR2 is SYGVKD in the germline V gene. CDR3 protein: CAISEPGGSENIQYF. CDR3 bases read: TGTGCCATCAGTGAGCCAGGGGGTTCCGAAAACATT.

Turning to this clone: The read is 3 residues too short to cover the CDR3 end, so that end is filled in from the germline J gene. The rearrangement joins TRBV20-1 to TRBJ2-5; 7 bases are a match to TRBD2. V gave up 0 bases and J gave up 0 bases; unmatched junction bases: 7. This CDR3 has 16 residues. Per the germline V gene, CDR1 is DFQATT and CDR2 is SNEGSKA (reference sequence). CDR3 amino acids: CSARDPREWHQETQYF. Incomplete CDR3 DNA: TGCAGTGCTAGAGATCCGCGGGAGTGGCACCAAGAGACC.

A note on this clone: Read coverage stops 3 residues before the CDR3 terminus; the germline J gene supplies the remainder. The chain couples TRBV6-2 or TRBV6-3 to TRBJ2-1; 10 bases agree with TRBD1. Trimming cost V 11 bases and J 8 bases; bases outside gene matches: 15. Per germline, CDR1 MNHEY and CDR2 SVGEGT. The CDR3 is made up of 15 amino acids. CDR3 protein: CAAAFIGTGVDEQFF. The sequenced CDR3 bases are TGTGCCGCAGCATTTATTGGGACAGGGGTGGATGAG.

Remarks on this clone: The sequenced fragment ends 3 residues before the CDR3 boundary, so the rest is inferred from the germline J gene. The chain recombines TRBV28 with TRBJ1-6; D gene unclear. This CDR3 comprises 14 residues. Germline CDR1 and CDR2: MDHEN and SYDVKM. The CDR3 loop is CASSLTGGLGPLHF. Incomplete CDR3 DNA: TGTGCCAGCAGTTTAACCGGCGGTCTCGGCCCC.

In regard to this clone: Germline is not matched at one junction end, which may reflect a read error. The missing CDR3 end, 3 residues past where the read stops, is filled in from the germline J gene. The sample holds other DNA sequences that translate to the same CDR3. The genes are TRBV19 and TRBJ1-3; 7 bases line up with TRBD1. Germline CDR1 is LNHDA and CDR2 is SQIVND (reference sequence). The CDR3 runs 16 residues. The covered CDR3 bases are TGTGCCAGCAGTACTGGACAGGCCCTCTCTGGAAACACT. Translation gives CASSTGQALSGNT. The full CDR3 is CASSTGQALSGNTIYF. Filled out from reference TRBV19 and TRBJ1-3, the complete variable domain reads DGGITQSPKYLFRKEGQNVTLSCEQNLNHDAMYWYRQDPGQGLRLIYYSQIVNDFQKGDIAEGYSVSREKKESFPLTVTSAQKNPTAFYLCASSTGQALSGNTIYFGEGSWLTVV.

Comments on this clone: The CDR3 end lies 3 residues beyond the end of the read and is filled in from the germline J gene. The V gene is TRBV20-1, the J gene TRBJ2-5; 9 nucleotides match TRBD2. The CDR3 loop spans 15 amino acids. Germline V lookup: CDR1 DFQATT, CDR2 SNEGSKA (reference sequence). V was pared by 2 bases and J by 3 bases, with 7 bases of the junction left unmatched. The CDR3 loop is CSARTGVAGEETQYF. Incomplete CDR3 DNA: TGCAGTGCTAGAACCGGGGTAGCGGGAGAAGAGACC.

With regard to this clone: The CDR3 goes on 3 residues after the read ends, and that part is filled in from the germline J gene. This rearrangement joins TRBV10-3 to TRBJ2-3; possibly TRBD2 for D (6 bases). In germline, CDR1 is ENHRY, CDR2 SYGVKD. This CDR3 has 13 residues. The DNA read from the CDR3 is TGTGCCATCACCTCGGGGGACGGGGAGACG. Its protein is CAITSGDGET. The CDR3, in full, reads CAITSGDGETQYF.